The 8 T cell receptor beta chains presented below share a single source sample, sequenced in a study of naive and memory T cell subsets. Regarding treatment: skin biopsy from PPD injection site in Mantoux-positive individual. A UMI-containing oligonucleotide was joined by 3' ligation to the TCR cDNA template. The SP2 primer and nested alpha and beta constant region primers amplified ligated cDNA in four rounds. Using its own MiXCR run on the UMI-ligation and nested PCR reads, TCRdb lists one record per CDR3 protein. The table shows 30,000 to 35,000 distinct CDR3 sequences, with about 6.9% occurring only once. The sample in question was skin, obtained from a tuberculin skin test site. These receptors were obtained from an adult in good health.

There are many counts of this clonotype. The chain employs TRBV20-1 and TRBJ1-5, with 7 bases identical to TRBD1. The CDR3 consists of 16 residues. V was clipped by 0 bases and J by 7 bases; unmatched bases: 12. Germline V CDR1 and CDR2: DFQATT, SNEGSKA (reference sequence). For the CDR3, the DNA is TGCAGTGCTAGAGATCCGTGGGACAGCACAATGCAGCCCCAGCATTTT. Its protein product is CSARDPWDSTMQPQHF.

This clonotype turned up a few times. This chain connects TRBV7-2 to TRBJ2-1, with 7 nucleotides matching TRBD1. CDR3 length: 15 amino acids. The trim removed 1 base at V and 8 bases at J, leaving 8 bases unmatched. Germline V gene data show CDR1 as SGHTA and CDR2 as FQGNSA. CDR3 nucleotides: TGTGCCAGCAGCTTAGGAGGGGGCTGTAGCGATGAGCAGTTCTTC. Residues: CASSLGGGCSDEQFF.

The sample holds many counts of this clonotype. The chain is built from TRBV4-2 and TRBJ1-5; maybe TRBD1 (6 bases). Germline-derived CDR1 and CDR2 are LGHNA and YNFKEQ. The CDR3 extends over 15 amino acids. Deletions cut 1 base from V and 5 bases from J, with 12 bases between. The CDR3 DNA sequence: TGTGCCAGCAGCCAAGTTTGGGACATGGATCAGCCCCAGCATTTT. Its translation is CASSQVWDMDQPQHF.

This clonotype was seen at least ten times. The chain has TRBV5-1 and TRBJ2-7; D remains unclear. Germline V CDR1 and CDR2: SGHRS, YFSETQ. This CDR3 region has 13 residues. The V end lost 0 bases, the J end lost 2 bases, and 6 bases lay between the germline ends. The CDR3 region is CASSLDLTYEQYF. The CDR3 DNA sequence: TGCGCCAGCAGCTTGGACTTAACCTACGAGCAGTACTTC.

This clonotype was seen many times. The V gene is TRBV6-6, the J gene TRBJ2-7; 9 bases agree with TRBD1. The ends lost 3 bases at V and 10 bases at J; junction bases unmatched: 10. The CDR3 has 14 residues. Germline CDR1 is MNHNY and CDR2 is SVGAGI (reference sequence). The CDR3 protein is CASSYGTGSLLQYF. CDR3 coding DNA: TGTGCCAGCAGTTATGGGACAGGGAGTCTCCTTCAGTACTTC.

At least ten counts were recorded for this clonotype. V usage is TRBV7-6 and J usage is TRBJ2-3, with 10 bases aligning to TRBD2. V gave up 1 base and J gave up 1 base; unmatched junction bases: 5. This CDR3 spans 17 amino acids. Germline V gives CDR1 SGHVS, CDR2 FNYEAQ. DNA of the CDR3: TGTGCCAGCAGCTTAGTAGGGCTAGCGGGGGGCACAGATACGCAGTATTTT. Translation gives CASSLVGLAGGTDTQYF.

In this sample, this clonotype turned up a few times. The chain joins TRBV11-2 to TRBJ2-7; no clear D gene. V lost 5 bases and J 4 bases, leaving 6 bases between the germline ends. CDR1 is SGHAT, CDR2 FQNNGV, per germline. The CDR3 is 11 residues long. The CDR3 DNA is TGTGCCAGCAGCCCGATGTACGAGCAGTACTTC. It is translated as CASSPMYEQYF.

This clonotype is medium-sized by share. The chain recombines TRBV4-1 with TRBJ2-1; D uncertain. The CDR3 contains 12 residues. Germline V gives CDR1 MGHRA, CDR2 YSYEKL. Trimming removed 4 bases from V and 3 bases from J, with 4 bases in between. CDR3 sequence: CASSRDYNEQFF. The CDR3 nucleotides are TGCGCCAGCAGCCGAGACTACAATGAGCAGTTCTTC.